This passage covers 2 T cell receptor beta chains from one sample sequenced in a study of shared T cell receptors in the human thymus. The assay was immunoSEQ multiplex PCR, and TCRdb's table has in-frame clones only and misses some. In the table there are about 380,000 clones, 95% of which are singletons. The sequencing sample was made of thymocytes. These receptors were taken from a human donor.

The CDR3 bases are TGTGCCAGCAGCTACCGACTAGCGGGAGGCTACAATGAGCAGTTCTTC. This gives the protein CASSYRLAGGYNEQFF. The chain has TRBV7-3 and TRBJ2-1, with 13 nucleotides matching TRBD2. Germline V gene lookup returns CDR1 SGHTA and CDR2 FQGTGA. The CDR3 runs to 16 residues. After removal of 4 bases from V and 3 bases from J, the junction contained 3 bases not matched to a gene.

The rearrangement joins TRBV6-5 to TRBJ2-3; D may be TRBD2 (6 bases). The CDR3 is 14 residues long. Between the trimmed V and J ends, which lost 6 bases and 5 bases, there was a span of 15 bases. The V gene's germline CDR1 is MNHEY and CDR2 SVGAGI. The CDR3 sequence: CASRVTSNEDTQYF. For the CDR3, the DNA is TGTGCCAGCAGGGTTACTAGCAATGAAGATACGCAGTATTTT.